A selection of T cell receptor beta chains follows, all from one sample in a study of CD8 T cells in ankylosing spondylitis. TCRdb itself ran the 5' RACE reads through MiXCR, one entry per CDR3 protein. The sample records some 71,000 distinct CDR3 sequences, roughly 5.3% being singletons. Sequenced sample: blood, either unsorted or a sorted T cell fraction (not recorded which). All receptors derive from a male donor with ankylosing spondylitis or in good health (not recorded which). The conserved cysteine and the conserved F or W are not part of the CDR3 here. Each record gives: CDR3 protein, V gene, J gene.

ASSRTMRAGVYGYT,TRBV7-8,TRBJ1-2
ASSYLGRKLQSSYEQY,TRBV6-2/TRBV6-3,TRBJ2-7
ASSLFGLGGDIQY,TRBV27,TRBJ2-4
ASSVGDRVNQPQH,TRBV28,TRBJ1-5
ASSSPQGLGTEAF,TRBV5-1,TRBJ1-1
ATSDFGNTEAF,TRBV24-1,TRBJ1-1
ASSPKEGVYYEQY,TRBV14,TRBJ2-7
ASSLLDRETQY,TRBV27,TRBJ2-5
ASSREGKQAGNTIY,TRBV5-1,TRBJ1-3
ASSKADRVSSYEQY,TRBV21-1,TRBJ2-7
AISERGQETQY,TRBV10-3,TRBJ2-5
SARTSGGAETQY,TRBV20-1,TRBJ2-5
ASSLGAGNQPQH,TRBV7-9,TRBJ1-5
ASSQERGPFYNEQF,TRBV3-1,TRBJ2-1
ASSLSSYEQY,TRBV14,TRBJ2-7
SVSWLFDEQF,TRBV29-1,TRBJ2-1
ASSVKTSDEQY,TRBV11-2,TRBJ2-7
ASSQGTGLNTQY,TRBV28,TRBJ2-3
ASSQASAASYEQY,TRBV4-1,TRBJ2-7
SASQAAYNEQF,TRBV20-1,TRBJ2-1
ASNPTEDVGELF,TRBV5-6,TRBJ2-2
SALRLGNTEAF,TRBV29-1,TRBJ1-1
ASSPDTGNQPQH,TRBV18,TRBJ1-5
ASGEGPASYEQY,TRBV5-1,TRBJ2-7
SAHLSGYGYT,TRBV20-1,TRBJ1-2
ASSGTSTGELF,TRBV7-6,TRBJ2-2
SATGDSNQPQH,TRBV20-1,TRBJ1-5
ASSTGTGRDTQY,TRBV7-3,TRBJ2-3
ASSSGPGASYEQY,TRBV5-6,TRBJ2-7
ASSQEDSGPSTDTQY,TRBV4-3,TRBJ2-3
ASSLDQGDEQY,TRBV11-3,TRBJ2-7
SARRGSSYEQY,TRBV20-1,TRBJ2-7
ASSLDLGDIGSEQY,TRBV5-1,TRBJ2-7
ASSPQWRSRAYEQY,TRBV3-1,TRBJ2-7
ASSPGVATAKNIQY,TRBV28,TRBJ2-4
ASSLLQGSTPSEAF,TRBV12-3/TRBV12-4,TRBJ1-1
ASSLALMDSQETQY,TRBV5-1,TRBJ2-5